The rows below give T cell receptor beta chains drawn from one sample of a study of T cells after somatic rescue of genetic block. Sequencing used immunoSEQ multiplex PCR; TCRdb keeps in-frame clones, though not all of them. Here the sample spans approximately 14,000 clones, approximately 79% being singletons. The sequenced sample was peripheral blood mononuclear cells (PBMCs). The source of these receptors is a boy aged 5-17 years. Both conserved end residues are part of each CDR3. D genes are given only for firm matches. Some rows mark clone size as missing; the rest say once, few, many or name a class of expanded clone.

d_call clone_size j_call v_call cdr3_nt cdr3_aa
- few TRBJ1-3 TRBV5-4 TGTGCCAGCAGCTCTCCCCCGAGCACCATATATTTT CASSSPPSTIYF
- - TRBJ2-3 TRBV28 TGTGCCAGCACTCGAATCGGGAGTAGCGCTGCAGATACGCAGTATTTT CASTRIGSSAADTQYF
- few TRBJ2-3 TRBV2 TGTGCCAGCAGTGTGGGACCGTTGATCAGAAATTTT CASSVGPLIRNF
- - TRBJ1-2 TRBV30 TGTGCCTGGAGTGGGGGGGGCAACTATGGCTACACCTTC CAWSGGGNYGYTF
TRBD1 - TRBJ2-2 TRBV6-6 TGTGCCAGCAGTTACTCGTACAGGGGGCACACCGGGGAGCTGTTTTTT CASSYSYRGHTGELFF
- few TRBJ2-5 TRBV30 TGTGCCTGGAGGACGTCAGAGGTTCTGGGGACCCAGTACTTC CAWRTSEVLGTQYF
TRBD1 few TRBJ2-7 TRBV19 TGTGCCAGTAGCTTCAGGGGGCCCAACTACGAGCAGTACTTC CASSFRGPNYEQYF
TRBD1 - TRBJ2-7 TRBV7-9 TGTGCCAGCAGCTTAGCAGGGGACAGGGGTTACGAGCAGTACTTC CASSLAGDRGYEQYF
TRBD1 - TRBJ2-7 TRBV6-5 TGTGCCAGCGGCCGGGACAGGGCCTACGAGCAGTACTTC CASGRDRAYEQYF
TRBD2 few TRBJ2-3 TRBV5-1 TGCGCCAGCAGCTTCTCCGGCCGAATTAGCGGGGGCAAAAGCACAGATACGCAGTATTTT CASSFSGRISGGKSTDTQYF
TRBD1 medium-sized TRBJ1-3 TRBV15 TGTGCCACCAGCAGAACGACCCAGGGGGCCGGGGATTTT CATSRTTQGAGDF
- - TRBJ2-1 TRBV12-5 TGTGCTAGTGGTACCCGAGACTCCTTTGCCTACAATGAGCAGTTCTTC CASGTRDSFAYNEQFF
- - TRBJ1-1 TRBV27 TGTGCCAGCAGTCCGCTCGACGGGGGGCCTGAAGCTTTCTTT CASSPLDGGPEAFF
TRBD2 - TRBJ2-1 TRBV11-3 TGTGCCAGCAGCTTCTCGGGACTAGCGGGTTACAATGAGCAGTTCTTC CASSFSGLAGYNEQFF
- few TRBJ1-1 TRBV7-6 TGTGCCAGCAGCGCTAGGCCCGACATGGACAGCACGAACACTGAAGCTTTCTTT CASSARPDMDSTNTEAFF
- - TRBJ2-7 TRBV19 TGTGCCAGTACCGCCGGAAGGGGAAACGAGCAGTACTTC CASTAGRGNEQYF
- - TRBJ2-1 TRBV21-1 TGTGCCAGCAGCACCGTTAAGGGACAGCCCGGGACTAGCGGTTACAATGAGCAGTTCTTC CASSTVKGQPGTSGYNEQFF
- few TRBJ1-1 TRBV2 TGTGCCAGCAGTGAGTTCCGGGTCCCGGGGACTGAAGCTTTCTTT CASSEFRVPGTEAFF
- - TRBJ2-5 TRBV5-1 TGCGCCAGCAGCCACAATCTCCAAGAGACCCAGTACTTC CASSHNLQETQYF
- - TRBJ2-7 TRBV4-1 TGCGCCAGCAGCCGATTTACAGGTCCGAAAGAGCAGTACTTC CASSRFTGPKEQYF
- - TRBJ2-1 TRBV4-1 TGCGCCAGCAGCCAAGATCCCAGGGAAGCCTACAATGAGCAGTTCTTC CASSQDPREAYNEQFF
TRBD2 - TRBJ2-7 TRBV5-1 TGCGCCAGCGCTGGTGGAGCGGGGGCCTACGAGCAGTACTTC CASAGGAGAYEQYF
- - TRBJ2-3 TRBV5-1 TGCGCCAGCAGCTTGGGTCCTAGCACAGATACGCAGTATTTT CASSLGPSTDTQYF
- once TRBJ2-7 TRBV6-1 TGTGCCAGCAGTGTTAGGAACTCCCGCTCCTACGAGCAGTACTTC CASSVRNSRSYEQYF
- - TRBJ1-6 TRBV15 TGTGCCACCAGCAGAGATCGGTTGAGGAGGACCTATAATTCACCCCTCCACTTT CATSRDRLRRTYNSPLHF
TRBD2 - TRBJ2-5 TRBV19 TGTGCCAGTAGTCCCCGAGTCGGGAGGGCCGAGGAGACCCAGTACTTC CASSPRVGRAEETQYF
- few TRBJ1-5 TRBV4-2 TGTGCCAGCAGCCAAGACCGAAAAGCCCAGCATTTT CASSQDRKAQHF